This T cell receptor beta chain was documented in a study of radiation and T cells in renal cell carcinoma. Study conclusions and caveats: Dominant CDR3 motifs occupied more repertoire in irradiated than control tumors. In nephrectomy-only tumors, top 100 clonotypes averaged 43%, versus about 54% irradiated.

In germline, CDR1 is MNHEY, CDR2 SMNVEV (reference sequence). CDR3 length: 15 residues. V lost 4 bases, J lost 0 bases, and 10 bases lay in between. Clones were read by immunoSEQ multiplex PCR, and TCRdb kept only the in-frame ones, dropping some. The table shows about 8,400 clones, with 55% to 70% occurring only once. In this sample, this clone turned up a few times. The antigen is undetermined. Treatment meaning: treatment-naive control, cytoreductive nephrectomy. Treatment-naive patients without radiation supplied the control tumors at nephrectomy. V and J are TRBV27 and TRBJ1-3; no clear D. The sequencing here drew on tumor tissue, taken from a patient whose treatment was nephrectomy without radiotherapy. This receptor was identified in a man aged 55 to 70 with renal cell carcinoma. Here the CDR3 DNA reads TGTGCCAGCAGTTCAGCGGGTTTCTCTGGAAACACCATATATTTT. This sequence encodes CASSSAGFSGNTIYF.